The present entry profiles one T cell receptor (beta chain) with its context. Trimming removed 1 base from V and 0 bases from J, with 11 bases in between. The CDR3 is made up of 16 amino acids. The germline V gene has CDR1 SGHVS and CDR2 FNYEAQ. The data are from a study of T cell responses to AZD1222 COVID-19 vaccine. Sequencing used immunoSEQ multiplex PCR; TCRdb keeps in-frame clones, though not all of them. The table lists tens of thousands of clones, about 90% of them singletons. The gene calls are TRBV7-6 and TRBJ2-3; a possible D gene is TRBD2 (5 bases). The sequences come from peripheral blood, collected on day 0 of AZD1222 vaccination. This clonotype was obtained from an adult in good health. CDR3 amino acids: CASSLDRGGSTDTQYF. The CDR3 DNA sequence: TGTGCCAGCAGCTTAGATCGTGGCGGGAGCACAGATACGCAGTATTTT.